These 2 T cell receptor beta chains were all obtained from the same sample, sequenced in a study of radiotherapy plus CTLA-4 blockade in lung cancer. Measured with immunoSEQ multiplex PCR; TCRdb has only the in-frame clones, and not every one. This sample carries 60,000 to 85,000 clones, 85% to 90% of them seen once, and the ten largest clones take over 0.75%. Source: peripheral blood, taken from a patient treated with radiotherapy plus ipilimumab. The receptors shown here come from a human donor with non-small cell lung cancer who had stable disease on radiotherapy plus ipilimumab.

The chain employs TRBV19 and TRBJ1-5; no clear D. The CDR3 covers 12 residues. CDR1 is LNHDA, CDR2 SQIVND, per germline (reference sequence). V lost 3 bases to trimming and J lost 3 bases, with 3 bases between them. The chain's CDR3 is CASSILNQPQHF. The CDR3 nucleotides are TGTGCCAGTAGTATCCTCAATCAGCCCCAGCATTTT.

In its sample, this clone was seen a few times. This chain uses TRBV2 with TRBJ2-5; 7 nucleotides match TRBD2. Germline V gene data show CDR1 as SNHLY and CDR2 as FYNNEI. The trim removed 6 bases at V and 2 bases at J, leaving 12 bases unmatched. The CDR3 has 16 residues. CDR3 bases: TGTGCCAGCAGGCCCACTAGCGCCCTCAGACAAGAGACCCAGTACTTC. Its translation: CASRPTSALRQETQYF.